This passage covers 5 T cell receptor beta chains from one sample sequenced in a study of early T cells in non-severe SARS-CoV-2 infection. TCRdb reanalysed the 5' RACE reads using MiXCR and keeps one entry per CDR3 protein. Among around 66,000 distinct CDR3 sequences, 4.5% to 7.5% were seen once, and the ten largest hold around 3.3%. Specimen: whole blood, collected at baseline. Receptors originate from an adult who was a healthcare worker with PCR-confirmed SARS-CoV-2 infection or an uninfected control (not recorded which).

There are many counts of this clonotype. The chain employs TRBV20-1 and TRBJ1-2; D gene ambiguous. Trimming pared 3 bases from V and 6 bases from J, leaving 11 bases between. Germline V gene sequence: CDR1 DFQATT, CDR2 SNEGSKA (reference sequence). The CDR3 is 12 amino acids. The CDR3 sequence: CSASHSWDGYTF. CDR3 DNA sequence: TGCAGTGCTAGTCACTCTTGGGATGGCTACACCTTC.

This clonotype was observed at least ten times. This sequence joins TRBV27 and TRBJ2-7; D perhaps matches TRBD1 (5 bases). CDR1 and CDR2 (germline): MNHEY, SMNVEV (reference sequence). With 1 base removed from V and 4 bases from J, the gap between germline ends came to 14 bases. There are 15 residues in the CDR3. Written as DNA, the CDR3 is TGTGCCAGCAGTTTATTCTTAGGGGCAGGGTACGAGCAGTACTTC. Translated, it gives CASSLFLGAGYEQYF.

This clonotype was found a few times. The V call is TRBV5-1, the J call TRBJ2-7, with TRBD2 matching 9 bases. The V and J ends lost 0 bases and 6 bases, in that order; junction bases with no gene match: 7. Germline CDR1 reads SGHRS; CDR2 reads YFSETQ. The CDR3 totals 15 residues. CDR3 nucleotide sequence: TGCGCCAGCAGCTTGGATGGTAGCGGGAGTTTCGAGCAGTACTTC. It encodes CASSLDGSGSFEQYF.

The chain employs TRBV20-1 and TRBJ2-3; perhaps TRBD1 as D (6 bases). This CDR3 comprises 14 residues. The V end was cut by 3 bases, the J end by 2 bases, with 12 bases between. CDR1 and CDR2 from the germline V gene are DFQATT and SNEGSKA (reference sequence). The CDR3 DNA sequence: TGCAGTGCTAGCGGACAGACTATCACAGATACGCAGTATTTT. Its translation is CSASGQTITDTQYF.

This clonotype was detected many times. This chain connects TRBV28 to TRBJ2-1, with 11 bases that match TRBD1. After removal of 5 bases from V and 6 bases from J, the junction contained 3 bases not matched to a gene. The CDR3 extends over 14 amino acids. Germline CDR1 is MDHEN and CDR2 is SYDVKM. DNA for the CDR3: TGTGCCAGCAGTCAGGGACAGGGGGGCAATGAGCAGTTCTTC. Translating it yields CASSQGQGGNEQFF.